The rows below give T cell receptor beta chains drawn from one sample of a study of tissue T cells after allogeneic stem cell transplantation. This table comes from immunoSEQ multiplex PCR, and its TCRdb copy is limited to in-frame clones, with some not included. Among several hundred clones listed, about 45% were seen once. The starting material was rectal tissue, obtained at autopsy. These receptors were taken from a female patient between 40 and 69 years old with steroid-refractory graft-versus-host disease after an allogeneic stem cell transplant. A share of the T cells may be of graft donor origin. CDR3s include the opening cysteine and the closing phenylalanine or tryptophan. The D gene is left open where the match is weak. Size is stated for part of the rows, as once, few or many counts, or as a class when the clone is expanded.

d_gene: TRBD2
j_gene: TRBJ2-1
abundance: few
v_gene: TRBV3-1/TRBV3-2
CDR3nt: TGTGCCAGCAGCCAAGATAGGACTAGCGGGAGTAATGAGCAGTTCTTC
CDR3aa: CASSQDRTSGSNEQFF

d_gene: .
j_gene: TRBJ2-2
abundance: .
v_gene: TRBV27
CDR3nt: TGTGCCAGCAGTTTAAAAAGAGGTCAGGGGAAGACCGGGGAGCTGTTTTTT
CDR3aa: CASSLKRGQGKTGELFF

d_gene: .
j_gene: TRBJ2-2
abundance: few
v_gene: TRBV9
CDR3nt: TGTGCCAGCAGCGTTGAGGGAACCGGGGAGCTGTTTTTT
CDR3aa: CASSVEGTGELFF

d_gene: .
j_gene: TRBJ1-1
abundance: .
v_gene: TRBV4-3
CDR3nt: TGCGCCAGCAGCCCTCGGGAGAACACTGAAGCTTTCTTT
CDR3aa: CASSPRENTEAFF

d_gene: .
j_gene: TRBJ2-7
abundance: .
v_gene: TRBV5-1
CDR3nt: TGCGCCAGCAGCGACGATATGGGGGTCTACGAGCAGTACTTC
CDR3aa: CASSDDMGVYEQYF

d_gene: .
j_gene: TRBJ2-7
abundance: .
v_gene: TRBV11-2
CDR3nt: TGTGCCAGCAGCTTAGATACAGGGATCGAGCAGTACTTC
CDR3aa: CASSLDTGIEQYF

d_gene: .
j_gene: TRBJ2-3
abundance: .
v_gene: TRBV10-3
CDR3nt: TGTGCCATCAGTGAGTCGGGTCAGTTAGATACGCAGTATTTT
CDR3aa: CAISESGQLDTQYF

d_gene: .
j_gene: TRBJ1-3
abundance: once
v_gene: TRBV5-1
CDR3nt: TGCGCCAGCAGCTTGAGGGGGGCATCTGGAAACACCATATATTTT
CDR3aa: CASSLRGASGNTIYF

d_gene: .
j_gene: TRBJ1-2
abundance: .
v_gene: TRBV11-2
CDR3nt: TGTGCCAGCAGCGATCGGCGGGGGCACGGCTATGGCTACACCTTC
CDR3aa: CASSDRRGHGYGYTF

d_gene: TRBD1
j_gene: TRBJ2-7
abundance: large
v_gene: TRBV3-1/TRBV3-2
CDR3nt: TGTGCCAGCAGCCATGTCCGGGACAGGCAGTACTTC
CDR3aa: CASSHVRDRQYF

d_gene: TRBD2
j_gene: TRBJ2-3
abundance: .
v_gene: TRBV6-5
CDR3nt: TGTGCCAGCAGTTACTCCTCTAGCGGGGGAATAGATACGCAGTATTTT
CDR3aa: CASSYSSSGGIDTQYF

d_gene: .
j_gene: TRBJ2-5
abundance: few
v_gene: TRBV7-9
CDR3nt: TGTGCCAGCAGCTTAGGACAATTCCAAGAGACCCAGTACTTC
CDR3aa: CASSLGQFQETQYF

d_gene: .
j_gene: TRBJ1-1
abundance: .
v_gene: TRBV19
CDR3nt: TGTGCCAGTAGTAAAGTGGTGATGAACACTGAAGCTTTCTTT
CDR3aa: CASSKVVMNTEAFF

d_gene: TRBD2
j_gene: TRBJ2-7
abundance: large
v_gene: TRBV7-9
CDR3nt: TGTGCCAGCAGCCGGTCGGGGACTAGCGGTATCTACGAGCAGTACTTC
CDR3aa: CASSRSGTSGIYEQYF

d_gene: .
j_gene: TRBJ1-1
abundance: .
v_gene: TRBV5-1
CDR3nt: TGCGCCAGCAGCTTTTCCCCTTCAGCACCGAACACTGAAGCTTTCTTT
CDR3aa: CASSFSPSAPNTEAFF

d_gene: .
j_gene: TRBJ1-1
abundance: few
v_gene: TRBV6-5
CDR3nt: TGTGCCAGCAGTTTACAGGGTGACCACACTGAAGCTTTCTTT
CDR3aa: CASSLQGDHTEAFF

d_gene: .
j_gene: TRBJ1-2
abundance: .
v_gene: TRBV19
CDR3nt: TGTGCCAGTAGTATCAGGGGTCGCGGCTACACCTTC
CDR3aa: CASSIRGRGYTF

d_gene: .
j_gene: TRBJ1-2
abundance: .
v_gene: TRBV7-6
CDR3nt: TGTGCCAGCAGCTTTGACAAGTACTATGGCTACACCTTC
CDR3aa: CASSFDKYYGYTF

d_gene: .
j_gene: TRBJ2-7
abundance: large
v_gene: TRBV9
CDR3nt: TGTGCCAGCAGCGCCGGCGGAAGCTCCTACGAGCAGTACTTC
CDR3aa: CASSAGGSSYEQYF

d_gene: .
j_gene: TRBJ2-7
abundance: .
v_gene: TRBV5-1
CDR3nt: TGCGCCAGCAGCTTTGGATGGGACTACGAGCAGTACTTC
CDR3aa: CASSFGWDYEQYF

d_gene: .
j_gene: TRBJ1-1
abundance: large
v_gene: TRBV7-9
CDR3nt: TGTGCCAGCAGCACACAGGGTAAGGATGAAGCTTTCTTT
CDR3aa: CASSTQGKDEAFF

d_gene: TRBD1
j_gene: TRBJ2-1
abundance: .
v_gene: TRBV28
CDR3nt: TGTGCCAGCAGCTCACAGGGGGCATTCTACAATGAGCAGTTCTTC
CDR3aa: CASSSQGAFYNEQFF

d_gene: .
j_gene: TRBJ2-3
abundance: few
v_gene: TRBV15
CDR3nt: TGTGCCACCAGCCGGCAGCCCGTGGATACGCAGTATTTT
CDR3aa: CATSRQPVDTQYF

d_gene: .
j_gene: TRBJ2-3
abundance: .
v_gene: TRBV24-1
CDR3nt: TGTGCCACCAACAACGGGTTCGCAGATACGCAGTATTTT
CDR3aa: CATNNGFADTQYF

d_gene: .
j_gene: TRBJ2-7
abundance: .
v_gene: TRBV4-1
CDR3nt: TGCGCCAGCAGCCGGGGCCACGGCCCCTACGAGCAGTACTTC
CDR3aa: CASSRGHGPYEQYF

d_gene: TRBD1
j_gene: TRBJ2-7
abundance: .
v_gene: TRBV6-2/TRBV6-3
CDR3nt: TGTGCCAGCAGCCGTTGGACAGGGATATCCTACGAGCAGTACTTC
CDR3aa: CASSRWTGISYEQYF

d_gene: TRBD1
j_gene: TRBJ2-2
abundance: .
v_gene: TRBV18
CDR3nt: TGTGCCAGCTCATTGGGACAGCCGAACACCGGGGAGCTGTTTTTT
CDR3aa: CASSLGQPNTGELFF

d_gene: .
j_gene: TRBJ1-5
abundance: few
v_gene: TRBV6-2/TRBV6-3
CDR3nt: TGTGCCAGCAGTCACCGGAGAATGGCGGGCAATCAGCCCCAGCATTTT
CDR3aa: CASSHRRMAGNQPQHF

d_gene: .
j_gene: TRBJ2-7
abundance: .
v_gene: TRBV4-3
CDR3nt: TGCGCCAGCAGCCAAGATCAGGACAGCCCTTACGAGCAGTACTTC
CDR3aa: CASSQDQDSPYEQYF

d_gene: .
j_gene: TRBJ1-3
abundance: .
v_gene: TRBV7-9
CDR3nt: TGTGCCAGCAGCTTAGCTGACATCCTTGGAAACACCATATATTTT
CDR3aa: CASSLADILGNTIYF

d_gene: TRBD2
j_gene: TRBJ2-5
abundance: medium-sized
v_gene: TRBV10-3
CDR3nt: TGTGCCACACGACTAGCGGGAGGTGAGACCCAGTACTTC
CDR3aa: CATRLAGGETQYF

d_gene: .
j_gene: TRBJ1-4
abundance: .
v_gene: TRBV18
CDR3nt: TGTGCCAGCTCACAAGGGGGAGGTGAAAAACTGTTTTTT
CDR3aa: CASSQGGGEKLFF